Each of the 29 T cell receptor beta chains below was sequenced from the same sample in a study of shared clonotypes between healthy human individuals (dated by TCRdb to about 2020). The method was the immunoSEQ multiplex PCR assay. In its TCRdb copy, this immuneACCESS table keeps in-frame sequences only and misses some clones. Where compared with another copy, unresolved V genes explain less than half of these, and the others have no known cause. The sample table shows about 550,000 clones, and roughly 96% are seen once. 0.1% to 0.11% of the sample is in the top ten clones. CD8 naive samples consisted of CD45RO-negative cells that were positively selected for CCR7, yielding a CD45RA+CCR7+ population without TemRA cells. Specimen: naive CD8+ T cells sorted from blood. What the cell subset or site label conveys for this sample: CD45RA+CCR7+. The receptors here all came from a woman in her twenties or thirties in good health.

V usage is TRBV7-9 and J usage is TRBJ2-2; D gene unclear. The CDR3 has 13 amino acids. V was pared by 3 bases and J by 4 bases, with 6 bases between. The germline V gene encodes CDR1 SEHNR and CDR2 FQNEAQ (reference sequence). The CDR3 protein is CASSFKATGELFF. CDR3 bases: TGTGCCAGCAGCTTTAAGGCCACCGGGGAGCTGTTTTTT.

The chain combines TRBV4-2 with TRBJ1-4; D might be TRBD1 (5 bases). The germline V gene has CDR1 LGHNA and CDR2 YNFKEQ. V gave up 0 bases and J gave up 10 bases, with 15 bases separating them. The CDR3 contains 15 residues. CDR3 amino acids: CASSQDMMTVGKLFF. DNA of the CDR3: TGTGCCAGCAGCCAAGATATGATGACAGTCGGAAAACTGTTTTTT.

The chain carries TRBV28 and TRBJ2-7, with D perhaps TRBD1 or TRBD2 (5 bases each). V dropped 4 bases and J dropped 6 bases, with 19 bases sitting between them. The CDR3 is 15 residues long. In germline, CDR1 is MDHEN, CDR2 SYDVKM. The DNA for the CDR3 is TGTGCCAGCAGTTACGGGACGGTGACCCCGGGCGAGCAGTACTTC. Translation: CASSYGTVTPGEQYF.

The V gene is TRBV28, the J gene TRBJ2-7, with TRBD2 matching over 8 bases. Looked up from germline, CDR1 is MDHEN and CDR2 is SYDVKM. This CDR3 has 15 amino acids. J gave up 2 bases and V 3 bases, and 6 bases lay outside the gene matches. The CDR3: CASSFAGTSPYEQYF. The CDR3, as DNA: TGTGCCAGCAGTTTCGCCGGGACTAGTCCCTACGAGCAGTACTTC.

The chain has TRBV28 and TRBJ2-7; 7 bases are shared with TRBD1. J gave up 2 bases and V 5 bases, and 6 bases lay outside the gene matches. The CDR3 extends over 14 amino acids. Per germline, CDR1 MDHEN and CDR2 SYDVKM. This CDR3 reads CASSPAGTAYEQYF. For the CDR3, the DNA is TGTGCCAGCAGTCCAGCTGGGACAGCCTACGAGCAGTACTTC.

The chain has TRBV6-5 and TRBJ1-1; D gene uncertain. V gave up 2 bases and J gave up 2 bases, with 6 bases separating them. The germline V gene encodes CDR1 MNHEY and CDR2 SVGAGI. The CDR3 covers 13 residues. Written as DNA, the CDR3 is TGTGCCAGCAGTTACGCACCTAACACTGAAGCTTTCTTT. It encodes CASSYAPNTEAFF.

J is TRBJ2-5 and V is TRBV7-9, with D unresolved. CDR1 is SEHNR, CDR2 FQNEAQ, per germline (reference sequence). V lost 5 bases to trimming and J lost 1 base, with 17 bases between them. This CDR3 has 16 residues. CDR3 nucleotide sequence: TGTGCCAGCAGCCCCCTGAATACTCCTTTCCAAGAGACCCAGTACTTC. Protein: CASSPLNTPFQETQYF.

This sequence joins TRBV5-1 and TRBJ2-7, with D perhaps TRBD1 (6 bases). The CDR3 extends over 15 amino acids. Trimming left V 0 bases short and J 2 bases short, with 12 bases between. Germline-derived CDR1 and CDR2 are SGHRS and YFSETQ. CDR3 coding DNA: TGCGCCAGCAGCTTGGGCAGGGGCCCTACCTACGAGCAGTACTTC. This encodes CASSLGRGPTYEQYF.

The CDR3 DNA reads TGTGCCAGCAGCTTATTGGGACAGGGGACGAACTATGGCTACACCTTC. It is translated as CASSLLGQGTNYGYTF. The chain carries TRBV7-9 and TRBJ1-2; 10 positions agree with TRBD1. The CDR3 is 16 amino acids. The V gene's germline CDR1 is SEHNR and CDR2 FQNEAQ (reference sequence). J gave up 2 bases and V 2 bases, and 5 bases lay outside the gene matches. Based on the CDR3 plus reference TRBV7-9 and TRBJ1-2, the full variable domain is DTGVSQNPRHKITKRGQNVTFRCDPISEHNRLYWYRQTLGQGPEFLTYFQNEAQLEKSRLLSDRFSAERPKGSFSTLEIQRTEQGDSAMYLCASSLLGQGTNYGYTFGSGTRLTVV.

This chain uses TRBV5-1 with TRBJ1-3; 9 bases align to TRBD1. The CDR3 runs to 17 residues. Germline trimming cut 0 bases from V and 2 bases from J; bases unmatched to any gene: 6. Germline CDR1 reads SGHRS; CDR2 reads YFSETQ. In DNA, the CDR3 is TGCGCCAGCAGCTTGGATGGACAGGGGATCGCTGGAAACACCATATATTTT. Amino acids: CASSLDGQGIAGNTIYF.

The chain combines TRBV27 with TRBJ2-1; 9 bases line up with TRBD1. The germline V gene has CDR1 MNHEY and CDR2 SMNVEV (reference sequence). With 4 bases clipped from V and 8 bases from J, the junction kept 9 bases outside the gene matches. The CDR3 contains 15 residues. The CDR3 bases are TGTGCCAGCAGTTCCACAGGGGGCGCGTTGCATGAGCAGTTCTTC. Encoded protein: CASSSTGGALHEQFF.

This clone was seen only once. This sequence joins TRBV11-2 and TRBJ2-2; perhaps TRBD2 as D (6 bases). CDR1 is SGHAT, CDR2 FQNNGV, per germline. V was trimmed by 5 bases and J by 4 bases, leaving 20 bases between them. The CDR3 extends over 17 amino acids. CDR3 DNA sequence: TGTGCCAGCAGCATCTCCTTCCCGGGAGCGGGCACCGGGGAGCTGTTTTTT. It yields the protein CASSISFPGAGTGELFF. Based on the CDR3 plus reference TRBV11-2 and TRBJ2-2, the full variable domain is EAGVAQSPRYKIIEKRQSVAFWCNPISGHATLYWYQQILGQGPKLLIQFQNNGVVDDSQLPKDRFSAERLKGVDSTLKIQPAKLEDSAVYLCASSISFPGAGTGELFFGEGSRLTVL.

DNA of the CDR3: TGTGCCAGCAGCTTAATCCTCGAGTGGACTACCGAGCAGTACTTC. Translating it yields CASSLILEWTTEQYF. The V and J genes are TRBV5-6 and TRBJ2-7, with D maybe TRBD2 (6 bases). Trimming removed 2 bases at V and 6 bases at J, with 18 bases between. The CDR3 runs to 15 residues. CDR1 is SGHDT and CDR2 is YYEEEE in the germline V gene.

V gene TRBV5-4 combines with J gene TRBJ2-4; TRBD1 or TRBD2 may be the D gene (5 bases each). The germline gives CDR1 SGHNT, CDR2 YYREEE (reference sequence). The CDR3 covers 14 residues. Trimming took off 0 bases at V and 6 bases at J, with 10 bases between the two ends. This CDR3 reads CASSLAGSPNIQYF. The CDR3 region has the DNA TGTGCCAGCAGCTTGGCAGGGAGCCCAAACATTCAGTACTTC.

The genes are TRBV27 and TRBJ2-3; D gene unclear. The CDR3 spans 15 residues. The V end was cut by 6 bases, the J end by 0 bases, with 13 bases between. Germline assignment: CDR1 MNHEY and CDR2 SMNVEV (reference sequence). The CDR3 loop reads CASSLTQLSTDTQYF. CDR3 in DNA: TGTGCCAGCAGCCTCACTCAACTTAGCACAGATACGCAGTATTTT.

The count of this clone is one. The V gene is TRBV6-1, the J gene TRBJ2-7; 7 bases line up with TRBD1. Per the germline V gene, CDR1 is MNHNS and CDR2 is SASEGT. V shed 1 base and J 3 bases; nucleotides not matched to a gene: 3. The CDR3 has 14 residues. The CDR3 DNA follows: TGTGCCAGCAGTGAAGGGAACAGGGGCTACGAGCAGTACTTC. This codes for CASSEGNRGYEQYF.

The rearrangement joins TRBV2 to TRBJ2-7; 8 positions agree with TRBD2. The junction had 13 bases not matched to a gene; V was cut back by 5 bases and J by 4 bases. This CDR3 contains 16 residues. Germline CDR1 and CDR2: SNHLY and FYNNEI. CDR3: CASSLYWTSPGYEQYF. The DNA of the CDR3 is TGTGCCAGCAGTTTATACTGGACTAGCCCTGGGTACGAGCAGTACTTC.

The V and J genes are TRBV7-8 and TRBJ1-5; D perhaps matches TRBD1 (5 bases). Trimming shortened V by 1 base and J by 7 bases, and 11 bases separated the two germline ends. This CDR3 comprises 14 residues. Germline V gene lookup returns CDR1 SGHVS and CDR2 FQNEAQ. The CDR3 nucleotides are TGTGCCAGCAGCTTAGGACAGTCTCGCCAGCCCCAGCATTTT. Protein sequence: CASSLGQSRQPQHF.

In its sample, this clone was seen once. The chain couples TRBV7-9 to TRBJ2-5; possible D gene TRBD2, 6 bases. The germline gives CDR1 SEHNR, CDR2 FQNEAQ (reference sequence). V lost 7 bases and J 0 bases, leaving 21 bases between the germline ends. CDR3 size: 17 residues. In DNA form, the CDR3 reads TGTGCCAGCACCTCGAATGGAGGGGAGTCTTACCAAGAGACCCAGTACTTC. Translation: CASTSNGGESYQETQYF.

V and J are TRBV27 and TRBJ2-7; D gene unclear. Trimming removed 0 bases from V and 0 bases from J, with 9 bases in between. Germline-derived CDR1 and CDR2 are MNHEY and SMNVEV (reference sequence). This CDR3 has 15 amino acids. CDR3 loop: CASSLSGPSSYEQYF. In DNA form, the CDR3 reads TGTGCCAGCAGTTTATCGGGCCCGAGCTCCTACGAGCAGTACTTC.

The V gene is TRBV7-3, the J gene TRBJ1-1, with a tentative D call TRBD1 (6 bases). V lost 0 bases and J 5 bases, leaving 10 bases between the germline ends. From germline, CDR1 is SGHTA and CDR2 FQGTGA. The CDR3 spans 14 residues. CDR3 loop: CASSLTGGETEAFF. The CDR3 coding sequence is TGTGCCAGCAGCTTAACAGGGGGAGAGACTGAAGCTTTCTTT.

J is TRBJ2-7 and V is TRBV28; TRBD2 is a possible D gene (6 bases). V lost 3 bases to trimming and J lost 5 bases, with 14 bases between them. Germline CDR1 MDHEN, CDR2 SYDVKM. The CDR3 has 14 residues. The CDR3 here is CASSFHGSTHEQYF. The CDR3, as DNA: TGTGCCAGCAGTTTCCACGGGAGTACCCACGAGCAGTACTTC.

The chain uses TRBV28 and TRBJ1-6, with 7 bases identical to TRBD1. The germline CDR1 and CDR2 sequences are MDHEN and SYDVKM. The CDR3 length is 15 residues. The CDR3 protein is CTGKQGISYNSPLHF. The DNA for the CDR3 is TGTACCGGCAAACAGGGGATATCCTATAATTCACCCCTCCACTTT.

J is TRBJ2-5 and V is TRBV27; unclear D gene. Germline assignment: CDR1 MNHEY and CDR2 SMNVEV (reference sequence). V gave up 5 bases and J gave up 2 bases, with 12 bases separating them. CDR3 length equals 14 residues. Here the CDR3 reads CASSPLGLQETQYF. CDR3 sequence (DNA): TGTGCCAGCAGTCCCTTGGGATTACAAGAGACCCAGTACTTC.

The genes are TRBV28 and TRBJ2-5, with TRBD2 as a possible D gene (6 bases). The assigned J gene may be wrong: the sequence end matches TRBJ2-7 better. The CDR3 length is 14 residues. Germline assignment: CDR1 MDHEN and CDR2 SYDVKM. As DNA, the CDR3 is TGTGCCAGCAAAATAGCGGCGAGTACCCACGAGCAGTACTTC. Translated, it gives CASKIAASTHEQYF.

For the CDR3, the DNA is TGTGCCAGCACACAGGGCGGACAGGGGGCCGCAGATACGCAGTATTTT. Its translation is CASTQGGQGAADTQYF. The genes are TRBV27 and TRBJ2-3, with 11 bases that match TRBD1. There are 16 residues in the CDR3. Looked up from germline, CDR1 is MNHEY and CDR2 is SMNVEV (reference sequence). V dropped 7 bases and J dropped 4; count of bases not matched to a gene: 10.

The chain recombines TRBV7-9 with TRBJ1-5, with D perhaps TRBD1 (5 bases). Between the trimmed V and J ends, which lost 5 bases and 4 bases, there was a span of 15 bases. From germline, CDR1 is SEHNR and CDR2 FQNEAQ (reference sequence). The CDR3 spans 15 residues. The CDR3 region has the DNA TGTGCCAGCAGCCCCTCCGGACACCAAAATCAGCCCCAGCATTTT. Its translation: CASSPSGHQNQPQHF.

The gene calls are TRBV19 and TRBJ2-1; TRBD2 matches 8 bases. J was trimmed by 2 bases and V by 3 bases; bases with no gene match: 6. Germline V gene sequence: CDR1 LNHDA, CDR2 SQIVND (reference sequence). CDR3 size: 16 residues. This chain's CDR3 is CASSMAAGGAYNEQFF. The CDR3 bases are TGTGCCAGTAGTATGGCGGCGGGGGGAGCCTACAATGAGCAGTTCTTC.

The J gene is TRBJ1-1, the V gene TRBV7-9; 7 nucleotides align to TRBD1. The CDR3 covers 15 residues. The V segment lost 5 bases and the J segment 0 bases; nucleotides outside the gene matches: 6. Germline values: CDR1 SEHNR, CDR2 FQNEAQ (reference sequence). This CDR3 reads CASSDRTGMNTEAFF. The CDR3 DNA reads TGTGCCAGCAGCGATAGGACAGGTATGAACACTGAAGCTTTCTTT.